The clone carrying this T cell receptor (beta chain) was found a few times. V gave up 5 bases and J gave up 7 bases; unmatched junction bases: 8. CDR1 MDHEN and CDR2 SYDVKM come from the germline V gene. CDR3 length equals 13 residues. These data come from a study of blood T cell repertoires in COVID-19. Across the study: Material from acute and convalescent COVID-19 was sourced from the United States, Italy and Spain. Sources were T cells, B-cell-depleted T cells, or PBMCs; the material itself was cDNA or gDNA.

Seattle researchers signed up patients amid active infection and tracked them longitudinally. Per the original data handling: Quantification of nucleated cells was approximated via reference gene primer amplification. Here immunoSEQ multiplex PCR was the method, and the copy in TCRdb shows in-frame clones only, minus some. V, J and clone size were drawn from that table, and D and trimming were deduced from the DNA. The data contain over 70,000 clones, 70% to 80% of them singletons. Sequencing was carried out using peripheral blood. This TCR derives from a man in his sixties or seventies with COVID-19, enrolled during active disease. The chain combines TRBV28 with TRBJ2-7; the match to TRBD2 covers 7 bases. CDR3 sequence reads: CASSLDVGGEQYF. CDR3 nucleotides: TGTGCCAGCAGTCTTGACGTGGGAGGGGAGCAGTACTTC.